The T cell receptor (beta chain) described here comes from a study of cytomegalovirus exposure and HLA in healthy donors. Findings of the study overall: Later analysis identified a missense DCLRE1C variant that was linked to TCR beta V- and J-gene trimming. A later analysis associated 16,000 or so TCR beta sequences with HLA alleles at a 0.05 false discovery rate.

The CDR3 spans 14 residues. V was cut by 0 bases and J by 4 bases, with 9 bases left in between. The germline V gene encodes CDR1 MDHEN and CDR2 SYDVKM. PCR involved 60 Vbeta and 13 Jbeta primers. The method was immunoSEQ multiplex PCR; TCRdb's version includes in-frame clones alone and lacks a portion of them. The table records around 20,000 clones, 75% of them present only once. In the case of this clone: Its antigen remains unidentified.

The receptor comes from a man between 18 and 35 years old in good health and CMV-seronegative. The V and J genes are TRBV28 and TRBJ1-2, with D unresolved. Sequenced: PBMCs. The CDR3 is CASSLWGRSYGYTF. CDR3 bases: TGTGCCAGCAGTTTATGGGGCAGAAGCTATGGCTACACCTTC.